These 22 T cell receptor beta chains originate from one sample sequenced in a study of CD8 T cells in Susac syndrome. Reverse transcription used about 0.45 to 1 ug RNA and random hexamers. TCRdb processed the immunoSEQ multiplex PCR reads anew with MiXCR; each CDR3 protein has one entry. Of approximately 100,000 distinct CDR3 sequences in the sample, 90% to 96% were seen once. Sequenced: CD4+ T cells from PBMCs. Source of these receptors: a human donor in good health.

In this sample, this clonotype turned up once. The chain is built from TRBV29-1 and TRBJ1-2, with 8 bases that match TRBD1. The CDR3 sequence is 14 residues long. Looked up from germline, CDR1 is SQVTM and CDR2 is ANQGSEA. Trimming took 6 bases from V and 6 from J; bases not matched to a gene: 12. The CDR3 spells CSVPNFDRGHGYTF. CDR3 bases: TGCAGCGTCCCAAACTTCGACAGGGGCCATGGCTACACCTTC.

J is TRBJ1-5 and V is TRBV15; no clear D. Germline loops: CDR1 LNHNV, CDR2 YYDKDF (reference sequence). There are 17 residues in the CDR3. The V and J ends lost 1 base and 0 bases respectively, with 13 bases between them. This chain's CDR3 is CATSRVRREYSNQPQHF. In DNA form, the CDR3 reads TGTGCCACCAGCAGAGTTCGCAGAGAGTATAGCAATCAGCCCCAGCATTTT.

This chain uses TRBV4-2 with TRBJ1-3; no firm D call. The CDR3 runs 16 residues. V shed 0 bases and J shed 3 bases, with 12 bases lying between them. The germline V gene has CDR1 LGHNA and CDR2 YNFKEQ. The CDR3 loop is CASSQDGRVFGNTIYF. CDR3 in DNA: TGTGCCAGCAGCCAAGATGGGAGGGTCTTTGGAAACACCATATATTTT.

The chain uses TRBV24-1 and TRBJ2-3; D is unresolved. The V end lost 3 bases, the J end lost 4 bases, and 13 bases lay between the germline ends. From germline, CDR1 is KGHDR and CDR2 SFDVKD. The CDR3 is made up of 15 amino acids. The CDR3 protein is CATSDPGGRADTQYF. In nucleotides, the CDR3 is TGTGCCACCAGTGATCCCGGCGGACGCGCAGATACGCAGTATTTT.

The chain has TRBV4-2 and TRBJ2-3; 11 positions agree with TRBD2. Unmatched junction bases numbered 17, after V lost 4 bases and J lost 2 bases. CDR3 size: 20 residues. Germline CDR1 reads LGHNA; CDR2 reads YNFKEQ. CDR3 sequence reads: CASSPPRRSSGGTDTDTQYF. The CDR3 nucleotides are TGTGCCAGCAGCCCCCCCCGGAGATCTAGCGGGGGGACCGACACAGATACGCAGTATTTT.

The count of this clonotype is one. The chain carries TRBV28 and TRBJ1-1, with D unresolved. CDR1 is MDHEN and CDR2 is SYDVKM in the germline V gene. The V and J ends lost 6 bases and 7 bases respectively, with 15 bases between them. This CDR3 has 13 residues. The CDR3 DNA reads TGTGCCAGCAGAAACCAAGGCGGGATTGAAGCTTTCTTT. Translated, it gives CASRNQGGIEAFF.

V is TRBV10-3 and J is TRBJ2-7, with 8 bases that match TRBD2. Germline V gene data show CDR1 as ENHRY and CDR2 as SYGVKD. The CDR3 totals 16 residues. V was clipped by 0 bases and J by 4 bases; unmatched bases: 8. CDR3 sequence (DNA): TGTGCCATCAGTGAGTCGGGTAGCGGGACGGGTTACGAGCAGTACTTC. Protein product: CAISESGSGTGYEQYF.

The chain employs TRBV29-1 and TRBJ2-2, with 8 positions matching TRBD1. Germline CDR1 SQVTM, CDR2 ANQGSEA. J gave up 7 bases and V 5 bases, and 9 bases lay outside the gene matches. The CDR3 covers 14 residues. Written as DNA, the CDR3 is TGCAGCGTTTTCGTCAGGGGGCGCGTCGGGGAGCTGTTTTTT. Protein sequence: CSVFVRGRVGELFF.

V usage is TRBV23-1 and J usage is TRBJ2-7, with TRBD2 matching 16 bases. TRBV23-1 is reported as an ORF; its role is uncertain. The CDR3 runs 20 residues. Germline trimming cut 3 bases from V and 2 bases from J; bases unmatched to any gene: 13. The CDR3 spells CASSHQSGTSGRAGAYEQYF. DNA for the CDR3: TGCGCCAGCAGTCACCAATCCGGGACTAGCGGGAGGGCCGGGGCCTACGAGCAGTACTTC.

The CDR3 loop is CASRNRGNEKLFF. CDR3 bases: TGTGCCAGCAGAAACAGGGGGAACGAAAAACTGTTTTTT. The chain is built from TRBV2 and TRBJ1-4; 8 bases agree with TRBD1. J gave up 8 bases and V 6 bases, and 5 bases lay outside the gene matches. This CDR3 region has 13 residues. CDR1 is SNHLY and CDR2 is FYNNEI in the germline V gene.

In this sample, this clonotype turned up once. V is TRBV29-1 and J is TRBJ2-1; D unclear. Trimming left V 7 bases short and J 3 bases short, with 16 bases between. The CDR3 spans 14 residues. Germline lookup yields CDR1 SQVTM and CDR2 ANQGSEA. DNA of the CDR3: TGCAGCGCTAAAGATCTGGTCGGCTACAATGAGCAGTTCTTC. Protein product: CSAKDLVGYNEQFF.

J is TRBJ1-2 and V is TRBV20-1, with D maybe TRBD1 (6 bases). The V gene's germline CDR1 is DFQATT and CDR2 SNEGSKA (reference sequence). Trimming left V 3 bases short and J 7 bases short, with 15 bases between. CDR3 length: 13 amino acids. CDR3 protein: CSASPSQGSGYTF. As DNA, the CDR3 is TGCAGTGCTAGCCCCTCACAGGGAAGTGGCTACACCTTC.

The chain carries TRBV12-3 or TRBV12-4 and TRBJ2-1; 9 bases are a match to TRBD2. The trim removed 5 bases at V and 6 bases at J, leaving 11 bases unmatched. This CDR3 spans 16 amino acids. The CDR3 sequence is CASSPVGGGVGNEQFF. CDR3 coding DNA: TGTGCCAGCAGTCCCGTTGGCGGGGGGGTAGGCAATGAGCAGTTCTTC.

The chain employs TRBV20-1 and TRBJ2-5; no clear D. Germline assignment: CDR1 DFQATT and CDR2 SNEGSKA (reference sequence). This CDR3 contains 13 residues. V was clipped by 2 bases and J by 0 bases, with 7 bases between them. The CDR3 reads CSARTGHQETQYF. For the CDR3, the DNA is TGCAGTGCTAGAACCGGCCACCAAGAGACCCAGTACTTC.

The chain couples TRBV4-2 to TRBJ1-1; D is undetermined. The CDR3 consists of 15 residues. V was trimmed by 4 bases and J by 1 base, leaving 13 bases between them. The V gene's germline CDR1 is LGHNA and CDR2 YNFKEQ. CDR3 sequence (DNA): TGTGCCAGCAGCCGAAGGGTATGGGAGAACACTGAAGCTTTCTTT. Translation: CASSRRVWENTEAFF.

CDR3 nucleotide sequence: TGTGCCAGCAGAAACTTTCCACAAAGGGGGGTCAAAAACATTCAGTACTTC. This gives the protein CASRNFPQRGVKNIQYF. J is TRBJ2-4 and V is TRBV11-2, with D tentatively TRBD1 or TRBD2 (6 bases each). CDR1 SGHAT and CDR2 FQNNGV come from the germline V gene. The V gene lost 6 bases and the J gene lost 3 bases, with 21 bases spanning the gap. The CDR3 has 17 residues. The full variable domain, its missing parts supplied by reference TRBV11-2 and TRBJ2-4, is EAGVAQSPRYKIIEKRQSVAFWCNPISGHATLYWYQQILGQGPKLLIQFQNNGVVDDSQLPKDRFSAERLKGVDSTLKIQPAKLEDSAVYLCASRNFPQRGVKNIQYFGAGTRLSVL.

The chain couples TRBV29-1 to TRBJ2-5; tentatively, D is TRBD1 or TRBD2 (5 bases each). The germline CDR1 and CDR2 sequences are SQVTM and ANQGSEA. Trimming stripped 5 bases from V and 9 bases from J, with 22 bases between. This CDR3 has 14 amino acids. The CDR3 DNA reads as TGCAGCGTTTTTGGGTCCACGGGACCCCAGGCCCAGTACTTC. As protein: CSVFGSTGPQAQYF.

The chain joins TRBV6-5 to TRBJ2-1; 11 bases align to TRBD2. The CDR3 is 17 amino acids. CDR1 MNHEY and CDR2 SVGAGI come from the germline V gene. The J segment lost 2 bases and the V segment lost 2 bases, leaving 5 bases of the junction unmatched. CDR3 DNA sequence: TGTGCCAGCAGTTACACCGGGACTAGCGGACCCTACAATGAGCAGTTCTTC. Its translation is CASSYTGTSGPYNEQFF.

V is TRBV18 and J is TRBJ2-5, with D unclear. This CDR3 comprises 13 residues. Trimming took off 2 bases at V and 3 bases at J, with 7 bases between the two ends. CDR1 and CDR2 (germline): KGHSH, LQKENI. This chain's CDR3 is CASSPYQEETQYF. The CDR3 DNA reads TGTGCCAGCTCACCATATCAAGAAGAGACCCAGTACTTC.

The rearrangement links TRBV20-1 to TRBJ2-1; D not certain. Germline CDR1 is DFQATT and CDR2 is SNEGSKA (reference sequence). This CDR3 is built from 11 residues. V dropped 3 bases and J dropped 12 bases, with 12 bases sitting between them. Here the CDR3 DNA reads TGCAGTGCTAGTTACCAGGTTGGGCAGTTCTTC. This encodes CSASYQVGQFF.

The chain employs TRBV7-9 and TRBJ1-5, with D hard to call. The CDR3 covers 14 residues. V shed 5 bases and J shed 6 bases, with 14 bases lying between them. In germline, CDR1 is SEHNR, CDR2 FQNEAQ (reference sequence). CDR3 residues: CASSTGHGSQPQHF. CDR3 DNA: TGTGCCAGCAGCACCGGGCATGGGAGTCAGCCCCAGCATTTT. The whole variable domain, filled in from reference TRBV7-9 and TRBJ1-5, reads DTGVSQNPRHKITKRGQNVTFRCDPISEHNRLYWYRQTLGQGPEFLTYFQNEAQLEKSRLLSDRFSAERPKGSFSTLEIQRTEQGDSAMYLCASSTGHGSQPQHFGDGTRLSIL.

This chain uses TRBV20-1 with TRBJ2-7; 7 bases match TRBD1. V lost 5 bases and J lost 4; bases outside the gene matches: 8. The CDR3 has 13 residues. CDR1 and CDR2 from the germline V gene are DFQATT and SNEGSKA (reference sequence). The CDR3 region is CSAYRGTGYEQYF. The CDR3, as DNA: TGCAGTGCTTACAGGGGAACCGGGTACGAGCAGTACTTC.